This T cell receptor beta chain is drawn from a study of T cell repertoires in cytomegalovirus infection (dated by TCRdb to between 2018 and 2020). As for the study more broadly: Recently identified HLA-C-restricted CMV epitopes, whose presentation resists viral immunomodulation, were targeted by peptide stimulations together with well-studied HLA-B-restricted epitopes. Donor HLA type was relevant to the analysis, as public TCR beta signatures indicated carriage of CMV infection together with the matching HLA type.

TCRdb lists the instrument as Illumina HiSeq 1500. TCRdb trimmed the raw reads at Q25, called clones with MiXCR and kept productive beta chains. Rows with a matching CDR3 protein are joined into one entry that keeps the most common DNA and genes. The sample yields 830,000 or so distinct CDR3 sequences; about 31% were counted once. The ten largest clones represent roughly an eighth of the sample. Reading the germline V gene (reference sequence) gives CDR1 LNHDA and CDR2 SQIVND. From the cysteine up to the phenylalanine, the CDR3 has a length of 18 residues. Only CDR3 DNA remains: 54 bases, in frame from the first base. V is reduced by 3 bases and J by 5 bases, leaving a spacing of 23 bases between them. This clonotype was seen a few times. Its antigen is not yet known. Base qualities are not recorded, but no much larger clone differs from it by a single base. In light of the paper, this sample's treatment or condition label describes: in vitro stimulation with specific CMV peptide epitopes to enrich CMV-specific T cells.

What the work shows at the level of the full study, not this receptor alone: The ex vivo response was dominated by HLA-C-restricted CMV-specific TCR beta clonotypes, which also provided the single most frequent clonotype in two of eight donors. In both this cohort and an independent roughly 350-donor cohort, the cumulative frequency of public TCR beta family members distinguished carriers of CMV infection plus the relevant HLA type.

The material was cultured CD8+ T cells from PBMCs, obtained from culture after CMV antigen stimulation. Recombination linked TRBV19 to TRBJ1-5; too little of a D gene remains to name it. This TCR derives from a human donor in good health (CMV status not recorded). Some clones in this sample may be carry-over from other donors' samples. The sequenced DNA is TGTGCCAGTAGTATTCGTCATATTAGATTAACCTGGGATCAGCCCCAGCATTTT. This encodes CASSIRHIRLTWDQPQHF.